This T cell receptor beta chain was observed in a study of cytomegalovirus exposure and HLA in healthy donors. Study-level results: An assumption of roughly uniform sequencing depth across donors underlay the presence/absence analyses.

This clone has a single count. What it binds is not known. Mismatch with germline at one junction end may stem from a read error. PCR used 60 Vbeta primers and 13 Jbeta primers. The table came from immunoSEQ multiplex PCR; TCRdb's copy has only in-frame clones and leaves some out. The top ten hold approximately 3.5% of the sample, which has about 130,000 clones, about four fifths seen once. From germline, CDR1 is SEHNR and CDR2 FQNEAQ (reference sequence). CDR3 length: 12 amino acids. This receptor was taken from a woman aged 40 to 50 in good health and CMV-seropositive. The sample taken for sequencing was PBMCs. The chain carries TRBV7-9 and TRBJ1-5; the D gene is possibly TRBD1 (6 bases). The CDR3 is CSSSTGTQPQHF. As DNA, the CDR3 is TGTTCCAGCAGCACAGGGACCCAGCCCCAGCATTTT.